The subject of this entry is one TCR beta chain. Its antigen is not known. The data are from a study of a mutant IDH1 vaccine in newly diagnosed glioma. Study background: Patients were pretreated with radiotherapy, temozolomide, or both, mostly both.

This CDR3 region has 13 residues. Data came from immunoSEQ multiplex PCR; TCRdb stores just in-frame clones and leaves some out. In the table there are around 40,000 clones, about three quarters of which are singletons. Sample time point: week 23, last vaccination. Topical imiquimod was applied with each vaccine dose, which held 300 ug of mutant IDH1 20-mer peptide. This chain uses TRBV21-1 with TRBJ1-2. TRBV21-1 is an annotated pseudogene. Sequencing was performed on PBMCs, taken from a glioma patient whose treatment included an IDH1 peptide vaccine. The sequence was obtained from a man aged 50 to 59 with glioma. CDR3 loop: CASSEGGASGYTF. The CDR3 bases are TGTGCCAGCAGCGAGGGGGGGGCTAGTGGCTACACCTTC.